Listed below are T cell receptor beta chains from one sample, sequenced in a study of persistence of HIV-infected CD4 T cells. The antigens for these receptors are not known. Measured with immunoSEQ multiplex PCR; TCRdb has only the in-frame clones, and not every one. The data contain under 20,000 clones, around 78% of them singletons. Specimen: CD4+ T cells sorted from PBMCs after 18-hour stimulation, collected from a patient who received antiretroviral therapy. These receptors were taken from an adult man with HIV who was CMV-seropositive. The CDR3 runs from the conserved cysteine through the conserved F or W. Not every row has a clone size; where given, it reads once, few, many or a size class.

j_gene: TRBJ1-6; abundance: .; v_gene: TRBV6-5; CDR3aa: CASNKGTGRNSPLHF
j_gene: TRBJ1-5; abundance: few; v_gene: TRBV9; CDR3aa: CASSGTPNQPQHF
j_gene: TRBJ2-7; abundance: few; v_gene: TRBV7-9; CDR3aa: CASSLYSDYEQYF
j_gene: TRBJ2-7; abundance: .; v_gene: TRBV3-1/TRBV3-2; CDR3aa: CASSPDRGYEQYF
j_gene: TRBJ1-6; abundance: .; v_gene: TRBV9; CDR3aa: CASSESSYNSPLHF
j_gene: TRBJ1-1; abundance: few; v_gene: TRBV18; CDR3aa: CASSPGSWGNTEAFF
j_gene: TRBJ1-5; abundance: once; v_gene: TRBV27; CDR3aa: CASSQDRGGQPQHF
j_gene: TRBJ1-2; abundance: medium-sized; v_gene: TRBV19; CDR3aa: CASSMGQANGYTF
j_gene: TRBJ1-2; abundance: once; v_gene: TRBV15; CDR3aa: CATSGYLGGYTF
j_gene: TRBJ2-1; abundance: .; v_gene: TRBV7-9; CDR3aa: CASSQGGSYNEQFF
j_gene: TRBJ1-5; abundance: once; v_gene: TRBV3-1/TRBV3-2; CDR3aa: CASSQDRVNQPQHF
j_gene: TRBJ2-3; abundance: .; v_gene: TRBV21-1; CDR3aa: CARDDRVTDTQYF
j_gene: TRBJ2-5; abundance: .; v_gene: TRBV24-1; CDR3aa: CATSAGGGVQETQYF
j_gene: TRBJ1-6; abundance: .; v_gene: TRBV6-5; CDR3aa: CASSKETMNSPLHF
j_gene: TRBJ1-2; abundance: .; v_gene: TRBV5-4; CDR3aa: CASSLGGGTEEYITF
j_gene: TRBJ1-1; abundance: .; v_gene: TRBV30; CDR3aa: CAWSGPSGGTEAFF
j_gene: TRBJ1-1; abundance: once; v_gene: TRBV5-1; CDR3aa: CASSSQGSTEAFF
j_gene: TRBJ1-4; abundance: .; v_gene: TRBV6-6; CDR3aa: CASSYPGQTNEKLFF
j_gene: TRBJ2-7; abundance: .; v_gene: TRBV29-1; CDR3aa: CSVEAGRDREAYEQYF
j_gene: TRBJ1-2; abundance: .; v_gene: TRBV3-1/TRBV3-2; CDR3aa: CASSQDNPPGNYGYTF
j_gene: TRBJ1-1; abundance: once; v_gene: TRBV7-9; CDR3aa: CASTFGGSASRVTEAFF
j_gene: TRBJ2-7; abundance: .; v_gene: TRBV18; CDR3aa: CASSPRTASEQYF
j_gene: TRBJ1-1; abundance: .; v_gene: TRBV5-1; CDR3aa: CASSRDNWMNTEAFF
j_gene: TRBJ2-3; abundance: once; v_gene: TRBV7-3; CDR3aa: CASSQGSADTQYF
j_gene: TRBJ1-1; abundance: large; v_gene: TRBV12-3/TRBV12-4; CDR3aa: CATRDRENTEAFF
j_gene: TRBJ1-5; abundance: .; v_gene: TRBV27; CDR3aa: CASSFSSGQGNQPQHF
j_gene: TRBJ1-3; abundance: few; v_gene: TRBV5-1; CDR3aa: CASSIDGNTIYF
j_gene: TRBJ2-7; abundance: few; v_gene: TRBV2; CDR3aa: CASSHRDRAYEQYF
j_gene: TRBJ1-2; abundance: few; v_gene: TRBV7-9; CDR3aa: CASSPPGPNYGYTF
j_gene: TRBJ1-2; abundance: .; v_gene: TRBV7-9; CDR3aa: CASSLARGTNYGYTF
j_gene: TRBJ1-6; abundance: .; v_gene: TRBV3-1/TRBV3-2; CDR3aa: CASSQDGGNSPLHF
j_gene: TRBJ1-6; abundance: once; v_gene: TRBV6-1; CDR3aa: CASSEDQGWNSPLHF
j_gene: TRBJ1-6; abundance: .; v_gene: TRBV6-5; CDR3aa: CASSPEAGSPLHF
j_gene: TRBJ1-5; abundance: .; v_gene: TRBV19; CDR3aa: CATLGTGDGNQPQHF
j_gene: TRBJ1-6; abundance: .; v_gene: TRBV5-4; CDR3aa: CASSELGQGLAPLHF